Each of the 6 T cell receptor beta chains below was sequenced from the same sample in a study of identical twins. MiXCR, run by TCRdb on the 5' RACE reads, gives a single entry per CDR3 protein. The sample has roughly 570,000 distinct CDR3 sequences, nearly 10% seen once; the top ten hold around 3.2%. The sample was also reused in another study, on yellow fever vaccine responses in identical twins.

The sample taken for sequencing was PBMCs. All receptors come from a young woman in good health.

The table lists this clonotype with a few counts. This chain uses TRBV7-3 with TRBJ2-3; D is perhaps TRBD2 (6 bases). V was shortened by 5 bases and J by 2 bases, with 14 bases between the two germline ends. CDR1 is SGHTA and CDR2 is FQGTGA in the germline V gene. The CDR3 runs to 15 residues. The CDR3 DNA reads TGTGCCAGCAGCCTCCGACTAGACCCCACAGATACGCAGTATTTT. Amino acid sequence: CASSLRLDPTDTQYF.

The gene calls are TRBV2 and TRBJ2-3, with no clear D. The germline CDR1 and CDR2 sequences are SNHLY and FYNNEI. The CDR3 consists of 13 residues. The V end lost 3 bases, the J end lost 3 bases, and 7 bases lay between the germline ends. The CDR3 region has the DNA TGTGCCAGCAGTGAGGACCTAACAGATACGCAGTATTTT. As protein: CASSEDLTDTQYF.

In this sample, this clonotype turned up many times. The junction departs from the called germline gene at one end, perhaps through a read error. V and J are TRBV19 and TRBJ2-3; a possible D gene is TRBD1 (5 bases). CDR1 is LNHDA, CDR2 SQIVND, per germline (reference sequence). This CDR3 has 13 amino acids. The CDR3 DNA sequence: TGTGCCAGCAGTATCTCAGGGACAGATACGCAGTATTTT. It encodes CASSISGTDTQYF.

In nucleotides, the CDR3 is TGTGCCAGCAGCACCCGACGGGGCAGGGATACGCAGTATTTT. Amino acids: CASSTRRGRDTQYF. V usage is TRBV12-3 or TRBV12-4 and J usage is TRBJ2-3; TRBD1 or TRBD2 may be the D gene (5 bases each). This CDR3 region has 14 residues. V was shortened by 6 bases and J by 6 bases, with 16 bases between the two germline ends.

As DNA, the CDR3 is TGTGCCAGCAGTTTAGTCAAAGAGCAGTTCTTC. Its protein product is CASSLVKEQFF. This chain uses TRBV12-3 or TRBV12-4 with TRBJ2-1; D uncertain. Between the trimmed V and J ends, which lost 1 base and 10 bases, there was a span of 5 bases. This CDR3 has 11 amino acids.

This clonotype was counted only a few times. The gene calls are TRBV4-1 and TRBJ2-7; D gene unclear. V was trimmed by 0 bases and J by 5 bases, leaving 11 bases between them. The CDR3 has 14 amino acids. Germline V gives CDR1 MGHRA, CDR2 YSYEKL. The chain's CDR3 is CASSQEGKSNEQYF. The CDR3 nucleotides are TGCGCCAGCAGCCAAGAGGGAAAGTCCAACGAGCAGTACTTC.